The next 32 T cell receptor beta chains were all read from a single sample in a study of blood T cell repertoires in COVID-19. TCRdb's table, derived via immunoSEQ multiplex PCR, lists solely in-frame clones and lacks some. The profile shows about 270,000 clones, roughly nine tenths of them singletons. The sequencing input was peripheral blood. The receptors here all came from a man between 40 and 49 years old with active or convalescent COVID-19.

The chain couples TRBV9 to TRBJ2-1, with 13 bases fitting TRBD2. V lost 1 base, J lost 4 bases, and 2 bases stayed unmatched. CDR1 is SGDLS and CDR2 is YYNGEE in the germline V gene. The CDR3 totals 16 residues. The CDR3 DNA reads TGTGCCAGCAGCGTAACTAGCGGGGGGGTTTACAATGAGCAGTTCTTC. Its protein is CASSVTSGGVYNEQFF.

The rearrangement uses TRBV4-1 and TRBJ2-7, with 10 nucleotides matching TRBD1. The germline V gene encodes CDR1 MGHRA and CDR2 YSYEKL. This CDR3 is 17 amino acids long. V trimming: 1 base; J trimming: 1 base; junction bases outside the gene matches: 7. CDR3 in amino acids: CASSQAAGQGLSYEQYF. CDR3 nucleotide sequence: TGCGCCAGCAGCCAAGCCGCGGGACAGGGGTTATCCTACGAGCAGTACTTC.

This rearrangement joins TRBV7-8 to TRBJ1-2; possibly TRBD1 for D (5 bases). The germline V gene encodes CDR1 SGHVS and CDR2 FQNEAQ. The CDR3 runs 15 residues. Trimming pared 5 bases from V and 3 bases from J, leaving 16 bases between. The CDR3 loop reads CASSKSDMLDYGYTF. The CDR3 DNA reads as TGTGCCAGCAGCAAATCGGACATGTTAGACTATGGCTACACCTTC.

V usage is TRBV4-1 and J usage is TRBJ2-7; perhaps TRBD2 as D (6 bases). The CDR3 has 12 residues. CDR1 and CDR2 (germline): MGHRA, YSYEKL. Trimming took off 2 bases at V and 7 bases at J, with 9 bases between the two ends. The CDR3 coding sequence is TGCGCCAGCAGCCAATCAGGGAGGGAGCAGTACTTC. Protein product: CASSQSGREQYF.

The sample holds a few counts of this clone. The chain combines TRBV2 with TRBJ1-6; 9 bases map to TRBD1. CDR3 length: 15 residues. CDR1 is SNHLY, CDR2 FYNNEI, per germline. J was trimmed by 14 bases and V by 7 bases; bases with no gene match: 15. The CDR3 region is CASTAAGQGHESLHF. CDR3 bases: TGTGCCAGCACCGCCGCCGGACAGGGGCACGAATCCCTCCACTTT. Together with reference TRBV2 and TRBJ1-6, the CDR3 gives the full variable domain: EPEVTQTPSHQVTQMGQEVILRCVPISNHLYFYWYRQILGQKVEFLVSFYNNEISEKSEIFDDQFSVERPDGSNFTLKIRSTKLEDSAMYFCASTAAGQGHESLHFGNGTRLTVT.

In this sample, this clone turned up once. This rearrangement joins TRBV6-5 to TRBJ2-1; 7 bases fit TRBD2. The germline gives CDR1 MNHEY, CDR2 SVGAGI. The CDR3 is 15 residues long. Trimming at V came to 4 bases and at J to 8 bases, leaving 11 bases not matched to a gene. CDR3 residues: CASSSQRGPGDEQFF. Here the CDR3 DNA reads TGTGCCAGCAGTTCCCAGCGGGGTCCCGGGGATGAGCAGTTCTTC.

This chain joins TRBV5-6 and TRBJ1-6; tentatively, D is TRBD1 (6 bases). Trimming pared 0 bases from V and 7 bases from J, leaving 14 bases between. This CDR3 has 16 amino acids. CDR1 and CDR2 from the germline V gene are SGHDT and YYEEEE. This CDR3 reads CASSLAQGRKNSPLHF. The CDR3 coding sequence is TGTGCCAGCAGCTTGGCCCAGGGGCGGAAGAATTCACCCCTCCACTTT.

The chain is built from TRBV12-3 or TRBV12-4 and TRBJ1-1; a possible D gene is TRBD1 (6 bases). Trimming removed 5 bases at V and 0 bases at J, with 7 bases between. This CDR3 has 13 amino acids. CDR3 sequence (DNA): TGTGCCAGCAGTCCAGGGGTGAACACTGAAGCTTTCTTT. Translated: CASSPGVNTEAFF.

The gene calls are TRBV11-3 and TRBJ2-3; perhaps TRBD2 as D (5 bases). Germline-derived CDR1 and CDR2 are SGHNT and YENEEA. V lost 4 bases to trimming and J lost 6 bases, with 14 bases between them. The CDR3 consists of 14 residues. CDR3 sequence reads: CASSSTTAGDTQYF. CDR3 nucleotides: TGTGCCAGCAGCTCGACTACTGCTGGGGATACGCAGTATTTT.

This rearrangement joins TRBV27 to TRBJ2-2; maybe TRBD2 (6 bases). With 2 bases removed from V and 1 base from J, the gap between germline ends came to 14 bases. The germline gives CDR1 MNHEY, CDR2 SMNVEV (reference sequence). The length of the CDR3 is 17 residues. CDR3 sequence reads: CASSLGAWRGNTGELFF. CDR3 sequence (DNA): TGTGCCAGCAGTTTAGGGGCGTGGCGGGGGAACACCGGGGAGCTGTTTTTT.

This sequence joins TRBV5-1 and TRBJ2-2; 9 bases map to TRBD2. CDR3 size: 19 residues. Germline trimming cut 4 bases from V and 0 bases from J; bases unmatched to any gene: 13. Germline CDR1 reads SGHRS; CDR2 reads YFSETQ. The CDR3 protein is CASSPGGRGGPANTGELFF. The CDR3 bases are TGCGCCAGCAGCCCCGGGGGGCGGGGGGGCCCAGCGAACACCGGGGAGCTGTTTTTT.

The CDR3 region has the DNA TGTGCCAGCAGCCCGACTAGCGGGGGGCCCGGGGAGCTGTTTTTT. Translated: CASSPTSGGPGELFF. The chain couples TRBV3-1 (or the pseudogene TRBV3-2) to TRBJ2-2, with TRBD2 matching over 13 bases. V was pared by 4 bases and J by 6 bases, with 2 bases of the junction left unmatched. CDR3 length: 15 residues. Germline V gene sequence: CDR1 LGHDT, CDR2 YNNKEL (reference sequence).

V and J are TRBV13 and TRBJ1-1; D remains unclear. V was cut by 3 bases and J by 1 base, with 3 bases left in between. The CDR3 sequence is 12 residues long. Germline V gene lookup returns CDR1 PRHDT and CDR2 FYEKMQ (reference sequence). The CDR3 loop is CASSFGNTEAFF. The CDR3 nucleotides are TGTGCCAGCAGCTTCGGGAACACTGAAGCTTTCTTT.

The chain joins TRBV9 to TRBJ1-5; perhaps TRBD1 as D (5 bases). CDR1 and CDR2 (germline): SGDLS, YYNGEE. CDR3 size: 15 residues. The germline V and J ends were trimmed by 0 bases and 7 bases, with 14 bases remaining between them. CDR3 bases: TGTGCCAGCAGCGTAGGGGGCATCGAAGAACAGCCCCAGCATTTT. The encoded protein is CASSVGGIEEQPQHF.

As regards this clone: At the DNA level, this CDR3 is encoded by other sequences in the same sample as well. The rearrangement uses TRBV12-3 or TRBV12-4 and TRBJ2-7; possible D gene TRBD2, 5 bases. The CDR3 extends over 12 amino acids. Trimming removed 0 bases at V and 5 bases at J, with 5 bases between. CDR3 residues: CASSLARDEQYF. CDR3 sequence (DNA): TGTGCCAGCAGTTTAGCGAGGGACGAGCAGTACTTC.

The J gene is TRBJ2-7, the V gene TRBV11-2; TRBD2 aligns across 12 bases. The CDR3 runs to 19 residues. V lost 1 base, J lost 5 bases, and 15 bases stayed unmatched. Germline CDR1 is SGHAT and CDR2 is FQNNGV. CDR3 coding DNA: TGTGCCAGCAGCTTAGGTACAGGCCGACTAGCGGGAGTTGACAACGAGCAGTACTTC. Translation: CASSLGTGRLAGVDNEQYF.

V and J are TRBV11-2 and TRBJ1-3, with TRBD1 matching over 9 bases. Germline lookup yields CDR1 SGHAT and CDR2 FQNNGV. There are 17 residues in the CDR3. After removal of 2 bases from V and 2 bases from J, the junction contained 7 bases not matched to a gene. The DNA for the CDR3 is TGTGCCAGCAGCTTACGCCTACAGGGGGCGCCTGGAAACACCATATATTTT. Protein product: CASSLRLQGAPGNTIYF.

Only a few counts were recorded for this clone. V gene TRBV5-1 combines with J gene TRBJ2-3, with 12 bases lining up with TRBD2. The J segment lost 7 bases and the V segment lost 1 base, leaving 1 base of the junction unmatched. Per germline, CDR1 SGHRS and CDR2 YFSETQ. The CDR3 is made up of 14 amino acids. CDR3 DNA sequence: TGCGCCAGCAGCTTGACTAGCGGGGGGTATACGCAGTATTTT. The encoded protein is CASSLTSGGYTQYF. The full variable domain, in which reference TRBV5-1 and TRBJ2-3 provide the parts outside the CDR3, is KAGVTQTPRYLIKTRGQQVTLSCSPISGHRSVSWYQQTPGQGLQFLFEYFSETQRNKGNFPGRFSGRQFSNSRSEMNVSTLELGDSALYLCASSLTSGGYTQYFGPGTRLTVL.

This chain links TRBV12-5 with TRBJ1-4; 7 positions match TRBD1. The V and J ends lost 5 bases and 5 bases, in that order; junction bases with no gene match: 8. Germline V gives CDR1 LGHNT, CDR2 FRNRAP. The CDR3 length is 15 residues. The CDR3 DNA follows: TGTGCTAGTGGTCTTCCAGGGGGAGGCAATGAAAAACTGTTTTTT. Translated: CASGLPGGGNEKLFF.

This chain joins TRBV7-8 and TRBJ1-1; 8 bases align to TRBD1. This CDR3 has 14 amino acids. The ends lost 4 bases at V and 3 bases at J; junction bases unmatched: 4. Germline CDR1 is SGHVS and CDR2 is FQNEAQ. The CDR3 loop is CASSSGQGHTEAFF. CDR3 in DNA: TGTGCCAGCAGCTCAGGACAGGGTCACACTGAAGCTTTCTTT.

The chain has TRBV7-3 and TRBJ1-1; tentatively, D is TRBD1 (6 bases). The germline V gene has CDR1 SGHTA and CDR2 FQGTGA. The CDR3 runs to 13 residues. Between the trimmed V and J ends, which lost 0 bases and 7 bases, there was a span of 9 bases. The CDR3 reads CASSLTRGGEAFF. CDR3 nucleotide sequence: TGTGCCAGCAGCTTAACCAGGGGCGGTGAAGCTTTCTTT.

V gene TRBV6-6 combines with J gene TRBJ1-3, with 7 bases matching TRBD1. V dropped 2 bases and J dropped 1; count of bases not matched to a gene: 2. The germline V gene encodes CDR1 MNHNY and CDR2 SVGAGI (reference sequence). This CDR3 contains 15 residues. CDR3 sequence reads: CASSYTGESGNTIYF. The CDR3 DNA reads as TGTGCCAGCAGTTACACAGGGGAATCTGGAAACACCATATATTTT.

V is TRBV21-1 and J is TRBJ1-4; the table's TRBD1 call for D was not verified on the DNA. TRBV21-1 is designated a pseudogene. This CDR3 has 13 residues. The CDR3 bases are TGTGCCAGCACTGGGACAGGTGGTGAAAAACTGTTTTTT. Translating gives CASTGTGGEKLFF.

The V call is TRBV28, the J call TRBJ2-2, with D possibly matching TRBD2 (6 bases). The germline V and J ends were trimmed by 1 base and 5 bases, with 14 bases remaining between them. The CDR3 has 16 residues. Germline V gene lookup returns CDR1 MDHEN and CDR2 SYDVKM. CDR3 in DNA: TGTGCCAGCAGTTTATTATCCGGCGGAGGGACCGGGGAGCTGTTTTTT. It is translated as CASSLLSGGGTGELFF.

Notes on this clone: In the same sample, other DNA sequences code for this CDR3. This CDR3 is CASSQTSGSTDTQYF. The DNA for the CDR3 is TGTGCCAGCAGCCAAACTAGCGGGAGTACAGATACGCAGTATTTT. The chain carries TRBV3-1 (or the pseudogene TRBV3-2) and TRBJ2-3; 11 positions match TRBD2. After removal of 2 bases from V and 3 bases from J, the junction contained 1 base not matched to a gene. This CDR3 has 15 amino acids. Per germline, CDR1 LGHDT and CDR2 YNNKEL (reference sequence).

This sequence joins TRBV30 and TRBJ2-7; the D gene is possibly TRBD2 (7 bases). CDR1 and CDR2 (germline): GTSNPN, SVGIG (reference sequence). The CDR3 has 13 residues. With 0 bases removed from V and 6 bases from J, the gap between germline ends came to 12 bases. The CDR3 bases are TGTGCCTGGAGTGTATACAGGGAGGGCGAGCAGTACTTC. Translated: CAWSVYREGEQYF. The whole variable domain, filled in from reference TRBV30 and TRBJ2-7, reads SQTIHQWPATLVQPVGSPLSLECTVEGTSNPNLYWYRQAAGRGLQLLFYSVGIGQISSEVPQNLSASRPQDRQFILSSKKLLLSDSGFYLCAWSVYREGEQYFGPGTRLTVT.

The V and J genes are TRBV5-1 and TRBJ2-5, with a weak D call TRBD1 (5 bases). Trimming pared 0 bases from V and 9 bases from J, leaving 12 bases between. The CDR3 has 13 amino acids. Germline V lookup: CDR1 SGHRS, CDR2 YFSETQ. The CDR3 DNA follows: TGCGCCAGCAGCTTGGGGTACAAGGGGTCCCAGTACTTC. Translated, it gives CASSLGYKGSQYF.

This clone was found once. The rearrangement uses TRBV5-1 and TRBJ1-4; D not resolved. Trimming took 4 bases from V and 5 from J, leaving 15 bases between them. The CDR3 runs to 15 residues. The V gene's germline CDR1 is SGHRS and CDR2 YFSETQ. The CDR3 loop is CASSLQAGRNEKLFF. In DNA form, the CDR3 reads TGCGCCAGCAGCCTCCAGGCCGGTAGAAATGAAAAACTGTTTTTT.

The count of this clone is one. One end of the junction does not line up with germline, which may come from a read error. The V and J genes are TRBV3-1 (or the pseudogene TRBV3-2) and TRBJ1-4; D perhaps matches TRBD1 (6 bases). Germline V gives CDR1 LGHDT, CDR2 YNNKEL (reference sequence). The CDR3 runs to 16 residues. The CDR3 here is CASSQEIGGPYDKLFF. Written as DNA, the CDR3 is TGTGCCAGCAGCCAAGAGATTGGGGGCCCGTATGACAAACTGTTTTTT.

The rearrangement joins TRBV7-8 to TRBJ2-3; D gene unclear. Trimming left V 2 bases short and J 1 base short, with 10 bases between. Germline V gene sequence: CDR1 SGHVS, CDR2 FQNEAQ. The CDR3 consists of 15 residues. The CDR3 loop is CASSLFGSRTDTQYF. CDR3 nucleotides: TGTGCCAGCAGCTTATTCGGGTCCCGCACAGATACGCAGTATTTT.

J is TRBJ1-2 and V is TRBV27; D is possibly TRBD1 (5 bases). The V end lost 6 bases, the J end lost 7 bases, and 18 bases lay between the germline ends. CDR3 size: 14 residues. From germline, CDR1 is MNHEY and CDR2 SMNVEV (reference sequence). The CDR3 sequence: CASSDSGTTRGYTF. CDR3 coding DNA: TGTGCCAGCAGCGATTCCGGGACTACCCGTGGCTACACCTTC.

The V gene is TRBV12-3 or TRBV12-4, the J gene TRBJ2-5; TRBD1 agrees at 10 bases. The CDR3 has 13 residues. V was clipped by 11 bases and J by 5 bases; unmatched bases: 8. CDR3 bases: TGTGCCGTTCGACAGGGGGCGCGGGAGACCCAGTACTTC. Translated: CAVRQGARETQYF.